This T cell receptor (beta chain) came from a study of cytomegalovirus exposure and HLA in healthy donors. In its sample, this clone was seen a few times. CDR1 is MDHEN and CDR2 is SYDVKM in the germline V gene. The CDR3 runs 15 residues. V lost 6 bases, J lost 4 bases, and 18 bases lay in between. Though nominally healthy at sampling, donors likely had unrecorded immune exposures. PCR was performed using 60 Vbeta and 13 Jbeta primers. The data were produced by immunoSEQ multiplex PCR, yet TCRdb's version contains in-frame clones alone and is incomplete. The table records about 120,000 clones, 75% to 90% of them present only once.

The V gene is TRBV28, the J gene TRBJ1-1, with D unclear. Specimen: PBMCs. This sequence was found in a middle-aged man in good health and CMV-seronegative. DNA of the CDR3: TGTGCCAGCAGCCGACCAGACTTAATAAGCACTGAAGCTTTCTTT. Residues: CASSRPDLISTEAFF.